This T cell receptor (beta chain) was identified during a study of blood T cell repertoires in COVID-19. Study information: T cells, B-cell-depleted T cells, or PBMCs provided the cDNA or gDNA that served as material.

Authors' methods: Quantification of nucleated cells was approximated via reference gene primer amplification. Data came from immunoSEQ multiplex PCR; TCRdb stores just in-frame clones and leaves some out. That table furnishes V, J and clone size, whereas the DNA furnished D and trimming. The data contain 250,000 or so clones, 84% of them singletons. V lost 2 bases, J lost 5 bases, and 16 bases lay in between. CDR1 and CDR2 (germline): MDHEN, SYDVKM. This CDR3 has 16 residues. The chain links TRBV28 to TRBJ1-5, with D possibly matching TRBD1 (6 bases). The specimen sequenced was peripheral blood. This receptor was obtained from a woman in her thirties or forties who had recovered from COVID-19. This CDR3 reads CASSLSSAGAYQPQHF. CDR3 nucleotides: TGTGCCAGCAGTTTAAGTTCTGCAGGGGCTTATCAGCCCCAGCATTTT.